The entry below describes one TCR beta chain. Antigen unknown. Every single patient, without exception, relapsed after autologous stem cell transplantation, and brentuximab vedotin exposure varied. Best response was recorded as complete response, partial response or progressive disease. These data come from a study of PD-1 blockade in classical Hodgkin lymphoma. J gave up 2 bases and V 3 bases, and 9 bases lay outside the gene matches. Germline V gives CDR1 MNHEY, CDR2 SMNVEV (reference sequence). The CDR3 loop spans 16 amino acids. Study-level results: Patients with a complete response exhibited baseline diversity comparable to newly diagnosed patients. Compared with baseline, CD4+ but not CD8+ TCR diversity had risen significantly by C4D1. Undefined causes, possibly disease activity or prior therapy, underlie the repertoire differences.

Some clones are missing from TCRdb's copy, which holds only in-frame ones; the method was immunoSEQ multiplex PCR. Altogether 130,000 to 150,000 clones are present, approximately 80% being singletons, with the ten largest covering 7% to 9.5%. This TCR was recovered from a human donor with classical Hodgkin lymphoma. The chain has TRBV27 and TRBJ2-7, with 8 positions matching TRBD1. The input for sequencing was peripheral blood mononuclear cells (PBMCs), taken before the second cycle of nivolumab. The chain's CDR3 is CASSLGLQGAAYEQYF. CDR3 nucleotides: TGTGCCAGCAGTTTGGGCCTCCAGGGGGCAGCCTACGAGCAGTACTTC.